Listed below are T cell receptor beta chains from one sample, sequenced in a study of blood T cell repertoires in COVID-19. TCRdb keeps only in-frame clones here, not all; method: immunoSEQ multiplex PCR. The table includes more than 150,000 clones, 80% to 90% detected once. Sequenced sample: peripheral blood. Every receptor here comes from a man aged 55-75 years with acute or convalescent COVID-19. The conserved cysteine and the conserved F or W are not part of the CDR3 here.

V	J	CDR3
TRBV11-3	TRBJ2-1	ASSSRADREVEQF
TRBV3-1/TRBV3-2	TRBJ1-6	ASSYRGVYSPLH
TRBV19	TRBJ1-2	ASTTPGQGPYGYT
TRBV12-3/TRBV12-4	TRBJ1-4	ASSPRGTEKLF
TRBV6-5	TRBJ2-6	ASSLDLTGANVLT
TRBV2	TRBJ2-1	ASSEVLGLATNEQF
TRBV15	TRBJ1-2	ATSRDRSGGADGYT
TRBV19	TRBJ2-3	ASSPTSGTDTQY
TRBV6-5	TRBJ2-3	ASRDRGTSTDTQY
TRBV2	TRBJ2-7	ASSAREGTSEQY
TRBV5-1	TRBJ2-1	ASSDMSRAGASYNEQF
TRBV28	TRBJ1-2	ASSPGQTDYGYT
TRBV28	TRBJ1-4	ASSPPGSGWGEKLF
TRBV19	TRBJ2-7	ASSMLGGGLSYEQY
TRBV28	TRBJ2-7	ASSLGTGLGLSFEQY